Listed here are 12 T cell receptor beta chains from one sample, sequenced in a study of cytomegalovirus exposure and HLA in healthy donors. Sequencing used immunoSEQ multiplex PCR; TCRdb keeps in-frame clones, though not all of them. The data show some 200,000 clones, 65% to 90% seen once. The sample consisted of PBMCs. Receptors were obtained from a woman aged 25 to 39 in good health and CMV-seropositive.

This clone showed up just a few times. The CDR3 sequence: CASSQRSTENYGYTF. CDR3 nucleotides: TGCGCCAGCAGCCAGAGATCTACAGAGAACTATGGCTACACCTTC. V and J are TRBV4-1 and TRBJ1-2; D is uncertain. Germline V CDR1 and CDR2: MGHRA, YSYEKL. Trimming took 3 bases from V and 2 from J, leaving 13 bases between them. The CDR3 extends over 15 amino acids.

This chain uses TRBV5-1 with TRBJ2-7; the match to TRBD1 covers 8 bases. The CDR3 has 13 amino acids. Per germline, CDR1 SGHRS and CDR2 YFSETQ. Trimming at V came to 3 bases and at J to 6 bases, leaving 5 bases not matched to a gene. The CDR3 DNA is TGCGCCAGCAGCTCGGGACAGGTCGGCGAGCAGTACTTC. This codes for CASSSGQVGEQYF.

This chain links TRBV27 with TRBJ1-2; D perhaps matches TRBD1 (5 bases). In germline, CDR1 is MNHEY, CDR2 SMNVEV (reference sequence). The CDR3 consists of 12 residues. V lost 6 bases and J lost 7, with 12 bases in between. CDR3 loop: CASSPTGFGYTF. In DNA form, the CDR3 reads TGTGCCAGCAGCCCTACAGGTTTTGGCTACACCTTC.

Remarks on this clone: One junction end does not reproduce the germline sequence, and a read error may be involved. This chain links TRBV4-1 with TRBJ2-7; 10 bases align to TRBD2. CDR1 and CDR2 from the germline V gene are MGHRA and YSYEKL. The CDR3 has 13 residues. As DNA, the CDR3 is TGCGCCAGCAGCCAAGATCGCGGACTAGCGGCTGTCTTC. Translated: CASSQDRGLAAVF.

The chain is built from TRBV10-3 and TRBJ2-1; 11 bases are a match to TRBD2. Germline values: CDR1 ENHRY, CDR2 SYGVKD. V trimming: 5 bases; J trimming: 6 bases; junction bases outside the gene matches: 6. The CDR3 spans 15 residues. The chain's CDR3 is CAISTSGSIANEQFF. The CDR3 DNA follows: TGTGCCATCAGTACTAGCGGGAGTATTGCCAATGAGCAGTTCTTC.

The chain recombines TRBV27 with TRBJ1-4, with TRBD1 as a possible D gene (5 bases). The CDR3 covers 14 residues. Germline V gene sequence: CDR1 MNHEY, CDR2 SMNVEV (reference sequence). V lost 2 bases, J lost 8 bases, and 12 bases lay in between. This chain's CDR3 is CASSLVGGGEKLFF. CDR3 nucleotide sequence: TGTGCCAGCAGTTTAGTCGGGGGTGGCGAAAAACTGTTTTTT. The variable domain in full, completed from reference TRBV27 and TRBJ1-4, reads EAQVTQNPRYLITVTGKKLTVTCSQNMNHEYMSWYRQDPGLGLRQIYYSMNVEVTDKGDVPEGYKVSRKEKRNFPLILESPSPNQTSLYFCASSLVGGGEKLFFGSGTQLSVL.

The gene calls are TRBV13 and TRBJ2-2; possible D gene TRBD1, 5 bases. The CDR3 runs to 13 residues. Between the trimmed V and J ends, which lost 1 base and 11 bases, there was a span of 11 bases. Germline values: CDR1 PRHDT, CDR2 FYEKMQ (reference sequence). This CDR3 is CASSLASWGELFF. The CDR3 nucleotides are TGTGCCAGCAGCTTAGCTTCCTGGGGCGAGCTGTTTTTT.

In its sample, this clone was seen a few times. The rearrangement uses TRBV30 and TRBJ1-3, with unresolved D. V shed 0 bases and J shed 3 bases, with 3 bases lying between them. CDR1 is GTSNPN and CDR2 is SVGIG in the germline V gene (reference sequence). The CDR3 consists of 12 residues. Written as DNA, the CDR3 is TGTGCCTGGAGTGTACTTGGAAACACCATATATTTT. Translated: CAWSVLGNTIYF. The complete variable domain, with remaining parts taken from reference TRBV30 and TRBJ1-3, reads SQTIHQWPATLVQPVGSPLSLECTVEGTSNPNLYWYRQAAGRGLQLLFYSVGIGQISSEVPQNLSASRPQDRQFILSSKKLLLSDSGFYLCAWSVLGNTIYFGEGSWLTVV.

The J gene is TRBJ1-2, the V gene TRBV6-5; D is uncertain. Trimming left V 4 bases short and J 6 bases short, with 15 bases between. Germline V gene lookup returns CDR1 MNHEY and CDR2 SVGAGI. CDR3 length: 14 amino acids. CDR3 bases: TGTGCCAGCAGTTTTGCCGGGAGATCGCATGGCTACACCTTC. This sequence encodes CASSFAGRSHGYTF.

The chain couples TRBV6-1 to TRBJ1-1; 7 bases fit TRBD1. Per the germline V gene, CDR1 is MNHNS and CDR2 is SASEGT. V lost 6 bases, J lost 3 bases, and 7 bases stayed unmatched. There are 14 residues in the CDR3. This CDR3 is CASRLTGDHTEAFF. In DNA, the CDR3 is TGTGCCAGCAGGCTTACAGGGGATCACACTGAAGCTTTCTTT.

CDR3 bases: TGTGCCAGCAGCTTAGGCGGGGGGCCCGGGAATACGCAGTATTTT. Protein: CASSLGGGPGNTQYF. The chain couples TRBV11-3 to TRBJ2-3, with 8 bases aligning to TRBD2. V shed 1 base and J 7 bases; nucleotides not matched to a gene: 7. CDR1 and CDR2 from the germline V gene are SGHNT and YENEEA. This CDR3 has 15 residues.

The CDR3 loop reads CASSVTGSSTEAFF. The CDR3, as DNA: TGTGCCAGCAGTGTCACAGGGTCTTCCACTGAAGCTTTCTTT. The chain joins TRBV6-4 to TRBJ1-1; weak D call: TRBD1 (6 bases). The CDR3 spans 14 residues. The V gene lost 4 bases and the J gene lost 4 bases, with 13 bases spanning the gap. The V gene's germline CDR1 is MRHNA and CDR2 SNTAGT.